What follows are 9 T cell receptor beta chains derived from one specimen sequenced in a study of T cells after posttransplantation cyclophosphamide (dated by TCRdb to 2016 to 2017). The library relied on the immunoSEQ multiplex PCR assay. TCRdb retrieved this table from immuneACCESS and kept in-frame rearrangements only. Not all clones are present; in checked studies, unresolved V genes account for under half, and no reason is known for the remainder. The sample yields over 20,000 clones; nearly 99% were counted once. 0.1% to 0.15% of the sample is held by the ten biggest clonotypes. Sequencing was performed on naive CD8+ T cells sorted from PBMCs. These receptors were obtained from a man between 35 and 55 years old in good health, CMV-negative, and a related stem cell transplant donor.

This chain connects TRBV5-4 to TRBJ2-7; 8 nucleotides agree with TRBD1. CDR3 length equals 14 residues. Trimming removed 5 bases from V and 2 bases from J; junction bases left unmatched: 6. The germline gives CDR1 SGHNT, CDR2 YYREEE (reference sequence). The CDR3 loop is CASRIQGAPYEQYF. CDR3 bases: TGTGCCAGCAGGATCCAGGGGGCACCCTACGAGCAGTACTTC.

V is TRBV6-5 and J is TRBJ2-2; D gene unclear. Trimming left V 0 bases short and J 6 bases short, with 8 bases between. This CDR3 is built from 14 residues. Germline CDR1 and CDR2: MNHEY and SVGAGI. CDR3 amino acids: CASSYSSGPGELFF. For the CDR3, the DNA is TGTGCCAGCAGTTACTCCTCAGGTCCCGGGGAGCTGTTTTTT.

The chain combines TRBV6-6 with TRBJ2-7; TRBD1 matches at 8 bases. J lost 4 bases, V lost 5 bases, and 13 bases had no gene match. The germline V gene encodes CDR1 MNHNY and CDR2 SVGAGI (reference sequence). This CDR3 is 16 amino acids long. The CDR3: CASSPETGVRTYEQYF. The CDR3 DNA reads TGTGCCAGCAGTCCAGAGACAGGGGTCAGGACGTACGAGCAGTACTTC.

J is TRBJ2-1 and V is TRBV28; 7 bases line up with TRBD2. Germline loops: CDR1 MDHEN, CDR2 SYDVKM. The CDR3 totals 19 residues. Trimming cost V 2 bases and J 0 bases; bases outside gene matches: 13. For the CDR3, the DNA is TGTGCCAGCAGTTTAAGTCTGCTAGCGGAACGCTTCTCCTACAATGAGCAGTTCTTC. As protein: CASSLSLLAERFSYNEQFF.

The V gene is TRBV5-6, the J gene TRBJ2-1, with TRBD2 matching over 11 bases. V was clipped by 4 bases and J by 8 bases; unmatched bases: 11. The CDR3 spans 16 residues. CDR1 is SGHDT and CDR2 is YYEEEE in the germline V gene. In DNA, the CDR3 is TGTGCCAGCAGCGGGATAGCGGGAGGGCGATGGTATGAGCAGTTCTTC. Amino acid sequence: CASSGIAGGRWYEQFF.

To note about this clone: One end of the junction varies from germline; a read error may be responsible. The V and J genes are TRBV9 and TRBJ2-3; D may be TRBD2 (5 bases). The CDR3 length is 16 residues. Germline lookup yields CDR1 SGDLS and CDR2 YYNGEE. In nucleotides, the CDR3 is TGTGCCAACAGCGTAGATATCGGGATATATCAAGATACGCAGTATTTT. Its protein is CANSVDIGIYQDTQYF.

The V gene is TRBV30, the J gene TRBJ2-2; a weak D match, TRBD1 (5 bases). Germline V CDR1 and CDR2: GTSNPN, SVGIG (reference sequence). This CDR3 is 11 amino acids long. Trimming took 3 bases from V and 6 from J, leaving 5 bases between them. The CDR3 spells CAWRGAGELFF. CDR3 DNA sequence: TGTGCCTGGAGAGGGGCCGGGGAGCTGTTTTTT.

The chain recombines TRBV28 with TRBJ1-1; D is uncertain. Trimming stripped 5 bases from V and 7 bases from J, with 14 bases between. The CDR3 runs to 13 residues. Germline CDR1 MDHEN, CDR2 SYDVKM. The CDR3 coding sequence is TGTGCCAGCAGTAAGACTGGAGACGGTGAAGCTTTCTTT. It translates to CASSKTGDGEAFF.

The chain couples TRBV4-3 to TRBJ2-7; 12 bases align to TRBD2. Germline values: CDR1 LGHNA, CDR2 YSLEER. The CDR3 is 16 amino acids. Trimming cost V 3 bases and J 2 bases; bases outside gene matches: 5. CDR3 DNA sequence: TGCGCCAGCAGCCAGGGTACTAGCGGGAGGCCCTACGAGCAGTACTTC. Translating gives CASSQGTSGRPYEQYF.